The 27 T cell receptor beta chains below were found in one sample sequenced in a study of breast tumors, draining lymph nodes, adjacent tissues. Breast cancer patients provided tissue from their axillary draining lymph nodes. TCRdb redid the calling of the multiplex PCR reads with MiXCR, one entry per CDR3 protein. Here the sample spans about 130,000 distinct CDR3 sequences, less than 25% being singletons. Sequencing was carried out using axillary lymph node tissue. These receptors came from a female donor with breast cancer. Some clones in this sample may be carry-over from other donors' samples.

This clonotype came up once. Possible read error: a much larger clone is one base away. The chain is built from TRBV29-1 and TRBJ2-2; TRBD2 aligns across 7 bases. Germline CDR1 SQVTM, CDR2 ANQGSEA. CDR3 size: 15 residues. V shed 5 bases, J shed 5 bases, and the junction held 11 bases outside the gene matches. In nucleotides, the CDR3 is TGCAGCGTTAACAGCGGGGATAGACGGACCGGGGAGCTGTTTTTT. Its translation: CSVNSGDRRTGELFF.

This clonotype was picked up many times. At one end the junction does not follow the germline gene, possibly because of a read error. The rearrangement links TRBV7-8 to TRBJ2-7; 16 positions match TRBD2. The CDR3 totals 16 residues. Germline V gene sequence: CDR1 SGHVS, CDR2 FQNEAQ. DNA for the CDR3: TGTGCCAGCAGCACCCCCGGGACTAGCGGGAGGGCTCGGATGAACTTC. This translates into CASSTPGTSGRARMNF. The full variable domain, its missing parts supplied by reference TRBV7-8 and TRBJ2-7, is GAGVSQSPRYKVAKRGQDVALRCDPISGHVSLFWYQQALGQGPEFLTYFQNEAQLDKSGLPSDRFFAERPEGSVSTLKIQRTQQEDSAVYLCASSTPGTSGRARMNFGPGTRLTVT.

This clonotype was seen repeatedly, ten times or more. This chain links TRBV18 with TRBJ2-7, with D maybe TRBD2 (5 bases). Per germline, CDR1 KGHSH and CDR2 LQKENI. This CDR3 spans 14 amino acids. Trimming stripped 2 bases from V and 0 bases from J, with 8 bases between. In DNA, the CDR3 is TGTGCCAGCTCACCAACTAGGAGCTCCTACGAGCAGTACTTC. This codes for CASSPTRSSYEQYF.

This clonotype occurred many times. This chain connects TRBV28 to TRBJ2-7; TRBD1 agrees at 7 bases. V gave up 5 bases and J gave up 9 bases; unmatched junction bases: 10. CDR3 size: 13 residues. CDR1 is MDHEN, CDR2 SYDVKM, per germline. The CDR3 sequence: CASSQPDRAMQYF. Here the CDR3 DNA reads TGTGCCAGCAGTCAACCCGACAGGGCAATGCAGTACTTC. The full variable domain, in which reference TRBV28 and TRBJ2-7 provide the parts outside the CDR3, is DVKVTQSSRYLVKRTGEKVFLECVQDMDHENMFWYRQDPGLGLRLIYFSYDVKMKEKGDIPEGYSVSREKKERFSLILESASTNQTSMYLCASSQPDRAMQYFGPGTRLTVT.

This clonotype was seen once. This sequence may be a read error, since a much larger clone differs from it by one base. The CDR3 nucleotides read TGCGCCTGCAGCTTGGAAGATTTGGGGACTGGCCAAGAGACCCAGTACTTC. This translates into CACSLEDLGTGQETQYF. The genes are TRBV5-1 and TRBJ2-5, with D tentatively TRBD2 (6 bases). CDR1 is SGHRS and CDR2 is YFSETQ in the germline V gene. The CDR3 consists of 17 residues.

A remark on this clonotype: This may come from a read error, since a much larger clone is one base off. This chain connects TRBV5-1 to TRBJ2-5; 7 bases map to TRBD2. CDR1 and CDR2 from the germline V gene are SGHRS and YFSETQ. The V gene end was trimmed by 0 bases and the J gene end by 7 bases; junction bases not matched to a gene: 3. This CDR3 has 13 amino acids. The CDR3 protein is CASSLGLAVTQYF. For the CDR3, the DNA is TGCGCCAGCAGCTTGGGACTAGCTGTGACCCAGTACTTC.

In regard to this clonotype: A much larger clone lies a single base off, so this may be a read error. The chain joins TRBV6-1 to TRBJ2-1, with TRBD2 matching 7 bases. CDR1 is MNHNS, CDR2 SASEGT, per germline. V was pared by 8 bases and J by 7 bases, with 5 bases of the junction left unmatched. This CDR3 comprises 12 residues. The CDR3 reads CASGGLVNEQFF. Written as DNA, the CDR3 is TGTGCCAGCGGCGGACTAGTTAATGAGCAGTTCTTC.

This clonotype was detected many times. The rearrangement uses TRBV9 and TRBJ2-5, with D possibly being TRBD1 or TRBD2 (5 bases each). The germline V gene has CDR1 SGDLS and CDR2 YYNGEE. The CDR3 runs 15 residues. Trimming cost V 1 base and J 2 bases, with 12 bases left between them. As DNA, the CDR3 is TGTGCCAGCAGCGTAAATTTCGGGGCTCAAGAGACCCAGTACTTC. Its translation is CASSVNFGAQETQYF.

The DNA of the CDR3 is TGTGCCAGCAGTTTTCTCTATGTGGAGTATCAGGTGACCCAGTACTTC. Protein sequence: CASSFLYVEYQVTQYF. The rearrangement uses TRBV28 and TRBJ2-5; the D is unclear. This CDR3 spans 16 amino acids. Deletions cut 3 bases from V and 7 bases from J, with 21 bases between. The germline V gene encodes CDR1 MDHEN and CDR2 SYDVKM.

The CDR3 sequence is CASTPRGNTEAFF. The CDR3 region has the DNA TGTGCCAGCACCCCACGGGGGAACACTGAAGCTTTCTTT. V usage is TRBV12-3 or TRBV12-4 and J usage is TRBJ1-1, with D uncertain. This CDR3 spans 13 amino acids. Trimming shortened V by 7 bases and J by 1 base, and 10 bases separated the two germline ends.

This clonotype occurred many times. The chain uses TRBV9 and TRBJ1-5; the D gene is possibly TRBD1 (5 bases). CDR1 is SGDLS and CDR2 is YYNGEE in the germline V gene. The CDR3 extends over 15 amino acids. V was cut by 5 bases and J by 0 bases, with 12 bases left in between. The CDR3 nucleotides are TGTGCCAGCAGTTCCACAGGATATAGCAATCAGCCCCAGCATTTT. Translation gives CASSSTGYSNQPQHF.

This clonotype was detected many times. Written as DNA, the CDR3 is TGTGCCAGCAGTTTTCTCCCTGTTCCAGATACGCAGTATTTT. Amino acid sequence: CASSFLPVPDTQYF. The rearrangement uses TRBV6-2 or TRBV6-3 and TRBJ2-3; D unresolved. Germline CDR1 MNHEY, CDR2 SVGEGT. The CDR3 sequence is 14 residues long. V lost 4 bases and J lost 4, with 12 bases in between.

At least ten counts were recorded for this clonotype. The chain employs TRBV6-6 and TRBJ1-3; no firm D call. The CDR3 is made up of 15 amino acids. Germline V gives CDR1 MNHNY, CDR2 SVGAGI (reference sequence). The V end lost 1 base, the J end lost 3 bases, and 10 bases lay between the germline ends. CDR3 in DNA: TGTGCCAGCAGTTACTTGGCAGGTCGTGGAAACACCATATATTTT. It translates to CASSYLAGRGNTIYF.

As to this clonotype: This may stem from a read error, because a much larger clone lies one nucleotide away. This chain links TRBV27 with TRBJ2-7; D possibly corresponds to TRBD2 (5 bases). CDR3 length: 13 amino acids. Looked up from germline, CDR1 is MNHEY and CDR2 is SMNVEV (reference sequence). CDR3 amino acids: CASSRGLWYEQCF. The CDR3 DNA sequence: TGTGCCAGCAGCCGGGGTTTGTGGTACGAGCAGTGCTTC.

This clonotype has only a few counts. The gene calls are TRBV6-1 and TRBJ2-5, with 7 nucleotides matching TRBD1. The germline gives CDR1 MNHNS, CDR2 SASEGT. Losses at the gene ends were 5 bases for V and 1 base for J; bases not matched to a gene: 7. The CDR3 covers 15 residues. In DNA, the CDR3 is TGTGCCAGCAGTCCCAAGGGGGCAGGCCAAGAGACCCAGTACTTC. Amino acid sequence: CASSPKGAGQETQYF.

This clonotype was observed a handful of times. V is TRBV30 and J is TRBJ1-4; 7 bases fit TRBD1. Germline CDR1 and CDR2: GTSNPN and SVGIG (reference sequence). The J segment lost 7 bases and the V segment lost 2 bases, leaving 4 bases of the junction unmatched. The CDR3 loop spans 13 amino acids. CDR3 in DNA: TGTGCCTGGAGTCAGGGGGGATTTGAAAAACTGTTTTTT. This translates into CAWSQGGFEKLFF.

This clonotype has a count of ten or more. The J gene is TRBJ2-7, the V gene TRBV19; TRBD2 is a possible D gene (6 bases). Germline CDR1 and CDR2: LNHDA and SQIVND (reference sequence). Trimming took 3 bases from V and 2 from J, leaving 8 bases between them. The CDR3 has 13 residues. CDR3 sequence: CASSIAGTYEQYF. The CDR3, as DNA: TGTGCCAGTAGTATTGCGGGGACCTACGAGCAGTACTTC. Filled out from reference TRBV19 and TRBJ2-7, the complete variable domain reads DGGITQSPKYLFRKEGQNVTLSCEQNLNHDAMYWYRQDPGQGLRLIYYSQIVNDFQKGDIAEGYSVSREKKESFPLTVTSAQKNPTAFYLCASSIAGTYEQYFGPGTRLTVT.

This clonotype has a count of ten or more. The V and J genes are TRBV7-3 and TRBJ2-7; TRBD2 is a possible D gene (5 bases). The germline V gene has CDR1 SGHTA and CDR2 FQGTGA. V lost 5 bases and J lost 3, with 17 bases in between. The CDR3 has 15 residues. The CDR3 loop reads CASSEGGGYHYEQYF. The CDR3 DNA is TGTGCCAGCAGCGAAGGTGGCGGGTATCACTACGAGCAGTACTTC. Using reference TRBV7-3 and TRBJ2-7 for the parts outside the CDR3, the full variable domain is GAGVSQTPSNKVTEKGKYVELRCDPISGHTALYWYRQSLGQGPEFLIYFQGTGAADDSGLPNDRFFAVRPEGSVSTLKIQRTERGDSAVYLCASSEGGGYHYEQYFGPGTRLTVT.

This clonotype was seen at least ten times. The V gene is TRBV10-3, the J gene TRBJ2-3; 8 nucleotides agree with TRBD1. J gave up 3 bases and V 10 bases, and 18 bases lay outside the gene matches. Germline CDR1 reads ENHRY; CDR2 reads SYGVKD. The length of the CDR3 is 17 residues. In DNA form, the CDR3 reads TGTGCCACCGCCGAGATGTCCCCGGGACAGGAGACAGATACGCAGTATTTT. Translating it yields CATAEMSPGQETDTQYF.

Many counts were recorded for this clonotype. The rearrangement links TRBV6-1 to TRBJ1-2; TRBD1 is a possible D gene (5 bases). Germline loops: CDR1 MNHNS, CDR2 SASEGT. The CDR3 has 13 amino acids. The ends were cut back, 7 bases at V and 8 bases at J, with 17 bases in the middle. CDR3 sequence reads: CASKPGPGRGYTF. For the CDR3, the DNA is TGTGCCAGCAAACCGGGACCGGGGCGCGGCTACACCTTC.

The rearrangement links TRBV20-1 to TRBJ2-3; 14 positions match TRBD2. The trim removed 3 bases at V and 9 bases at J, leaving 11 bases unmatched. The germline V gene has CDR1 DFQATT and CDR2 SNEGSKA (reference sequence). CDR3 length: 16 amino acids. The CDR3 protein is CSASPPGLAGVGTQYF. DNA of the CDR3: TGCAGTGCTAGCCCTCCGGGACTAGCGGGAGTCGGGACGCAGTATTTT.

This clonotype was observed many times. This rearrangement joins TRBV29-1 to TRBJ2-1, with D perhaps TRBD2 (7 bases). The germline gives CDR1 SQVTM, CDR2 ANQGSEA. The CDR3 spans 14 residues. Trimming pared 6 bases from V and 5 bases from J, leaving 17 bases between. CDR3 DNA sequence: TGCAGCGTGGGGGGGGCCCCTCCTAACAATGAGCAGTTCTTC. Its protein product is CSVGGAPPNNEQFF.

V is TRBV6-5 and J is TRBJ2-1, with D maybe TRBD1 (5 bases). The V end was cut by 0 bases, the J end by 8 bases, with 8 bases between. CDR1 and CDR2 (germline): MNHEY, SVGAGI. The CDR3 runs to 13 residues. CDR3 sequence reads: CASSYSGDDEQFF. In DNA, the CDR3 is TGTGCCAGCAGTTACTCAGGGGATGATGAGCAGTTCTTC.

At least ten counts were recorded for this clonotype. This chain uses TRBV9 with TRBJ2-2; D is uncertain. V lost 4 bases to trimming and J lost 6 bases, with 10 bases between them. The CDR3 has 13 amino acids. CDR1 and CDR2 from the germline V gene are SGDLS and YYNGEE. CDR3 protein: CASSISVAGELFF. The DNA for the CDR3 is TGTGCCAGCAGCATATCGGTGGCCGGGGAGCTGTTTTTT. The variable domain in full, completed from reference TRBV9 and TRBJ2-2, reads DSGVTQTPKHLITATGQRVTLRCSPRSGDLSVYWYQQSLDQGLQFLIQYYNGEERAKGNILERFSAQQFPDLHSELNLSSLELGDSALYFCASSISVAGELFFGEGSRLTVL.

The chain is built from TRBV27 and TRBJ2-5; tentatively, D is TRBD1 or TRBD2 (6 bases each). CDR3 length: 15 residues. V gave up 6 bases and J gave up 5 bases, with 19 bases separating them. The V gene's germline CDR1 is MNHEY and CDR2 SMNVEV (reference sequence). The CDR3 sequence: CASSRAGGGRETQYF. The DNA of the CDR3 is TGTGCCAGCAGCCGAGCCGGGGGCGGTCGGGAGACCCAGTACTTC.

This clonotype was counted at least ten times. The V call is TRBV6-4, the J call TRBJ1-5, with D uncertain. V was cut by 5 bases and J by 2 bases, with 7 bases left in between. CDR3 length: 13 residues. Germline CDR1 MRHNA, CDR2 SNTAGT. The CDR3: CASSREGNQPQHF. The DNA for the CDR3 is TGTGCCAGCAGTAGGGAAGGCAATCAGCCCCAGCATTTT.

This clonotype was observed many times. This chain connects TRBV5-4 to TRBJ2-5; a weak D match, TRBD1 (5 bases). The CDR3 is 13 amino acids. Between the trimmed V and J ends, which lost 2 bases and 4 bases, there was a span of 9 bases. The germline V gene encodes CDR1 SGHNT and CDR2 YYREEE (reference sequence). The DNA of the CDR3 is TGTGCCAGCAGCTTCCAGGGCACAGAGACCCAGTACTTC. Protein: CASSFQGTETQYF.